A single sample gave rise to the 8 T cell receptor beta chains below, sequenced in a study of T cell responses to AZD1222 COVID-19 vaccine. Assay used: immunoSEQ multiplex PCR; TCRdb lists only in-frame clones, some missing. The sample holds about 110,000 clones; roughly 92% are singletons and the top ten take 2.5%. Material: peripheral blood, obtained 28 days after the second AZD1222 dose. Receptors originate from an adult who received the AZD1222 COVID-19 vaccine.

The chain combines TRBV7-2 with TRBJ2-2; 13 nucleotides match TRBD2. The CDR3 runs to 17 residues. Germline V CDR1 and CDR2: SGHTA, FQGNSA. V lost 5 bases and J lost 1; bases outside the gene matches: 4. CDR3 nucleotides: TGTGCCAGCAGCACCCGGACTAGCGGGGGGAACACCGGGGAGCTGTTTTTT. This encodes CASSTRTSGGNTGELFF.

A single count supports this clone. The V gene is TRBV9, the J gene TRBJ2-5; 8 nucleotides line up with TRBD1. Trimming at V came to 4 bases and at J to 5 bases, leaving 7 bases not matched to a gene. CDR3 size: 14 residues. Germline CDR1 and CDR2: SGDLS and YYNGEE. The CDR3 is CASSLDRGHETQYF. CDR3 nucleotide sequence: TGTGCCAGCAGCTTAGACAGGGGTCATGAGACCCAGTACTTC.

This clone was found once. The V and J genes are TRBV6-6 and TRBJ1-1; D is possibly TRBD1 (5 bases). Germline lookup yields CDR1 MNHNY and CDR2 SVGAGI (reference sequence). The CDR3 has 15 residues. V lost 4 bases and J 3 bases, leaving 15 bases between the germline ends. DNA for the CDR3: TGTGCCAGCAGTTCCCGTGGCAGGGCGGACACTGAAGCTTTCTTT. Protein sequence: CASSSRGRADTEAFF.

The chain combines TRBV3-1 (or the pseudogene TRBV3-2) with TRBJ2-6, with a tentative D call TRBD1 (6 bases). V lost 2 bases and J lost 0, with 14 bases in between. The CDR3 loop spans 18 amino acids. Germline CDR1 and CDR2: LGHDT and YNNKEL (reference sequence). The CDR3 loop reads CASSQRQASPSGANVLTF. The DNA of the CDR3 is TGTGCCAGCAGCCAACGACAGGCATCCCCCTCTGGGGCCAACGTCCTGACTTTC.

The CDR3 nucleotides read TGCGCCAGCAGCCAAGATCCCGCCAGTTTGCCCGTCTATGGCTACACCTTC. Its translation is CASSQDPASLPVYGYTF. The J gene is TRBJ1-2, the V gene TRBV4-3, with D unclear. In germline, CDR1 is LGHNA, CDR2 YSLEER. The CDR3 has 17 residues. Between the trimmed V and J ends, which lost 0 bases and 4 bases, there was a span of 18 bases.

This clone was seen a handful of times. V and J are TRBV7-9 and TRBJ2-1, with D possibly matching TRBD1 (6 bases). Trimming took off 4 bases at V and 5 bases at J, with 15 bases between the two ends. CDR1 is SEHNR and CDR2 is FQNEAQ in the germline V gene (reference sequence). The CDR3 extends over 15 amino acids. Here the CDR3 reads CASSYGQISDNEQFF. CDR3 bases: TGTGCCAGCAGCTATGGACAGATCTCGGACAATGAGCAGTTCTTC.

The J gene is TRBJ1-1, the V gene TRBV7-9; D remains unclear. Between the trimmed V and J ends, which lost 7 bases and 5 bases, there was a span of 11 bases. CDR1 and CDR2 (germline): SEHNR, FQNEAQ (reference sequence). The CDR3 loop spans 12 amino acids. CDR3 nucleotides: TGTGCCAGCACCCGAGGGTTGACTGAAGCTTTCTTT. Protein sequence: CASTRGLTEAFF. Drawing the rest from reference TRBV7-9 and TRBJ1-1, the complete variable domain is DTGVSQNPRHKITKRGQNVTFRCDPISEHNRLYWYRQTLGQGPEFLTYFQNEAQLEKSRLLSDRFSAERPKGSFSTLEIQRTEQGDSAMYLCASTRGLTEAFFGQGTRLTVV.

The chain uses TRBV5-1 and TRBJ2-1; D is perhaps TRBD1 (5 bases). Per the germline V gene, CDR1 is SGHRS and CDR2 is YFSETQ. This CDR3 has 14 residues. The germline V and J ends were trimmed by 3 bases and 3 bases, with 10 bases remaining between them. DNA of the CDR3: TGCGCCAGCAGCTACCCCGACAGCTACAATGAGCAGTTCTTC. Its protein product is CASSYPDSYNEQFF.